These 15 T cell receptor beta chains were sequenced from one sample in a study of shared clonotypes between healthy human individuals. Profiled with immunoSEQ multiplex PCR; TCRdb holds only in-frame clones, not every one. The sample lists fewer than 1.6 million clones; around 98.5% were seen once. Sequencing was carried out using naive CD4+ T cells sorted from blood. Subset meaning: CD45RA+ positively selected. The receptors come from a man aged 25 to 40 in good health.

The chain uses TRBV5-5 and TRBJ2-1; TRBD2 agrees at 9 bases. J was trimmed by 4 bases and V by 0 bases; bases with no gene match: 2. Germline V CDR1 and CDR2: SGHKS, YYEKEE (reference sequence). CDR3 length: 15 residues. CDR3 protein: CASSLVSGSYNEQFF. The CDR3 DNA is TGTGCCAGCAGCTTGGTTAGCGGGAGTTACAATGAGCAGTTCTTC.

Turning to this clone: This sample also contains other DNA sequences that code for the same CDR3. The chain recombines TRBV6-6 with TRBJ1-5; no firm D call. Trimming shortened V by 2 bases and J by 7 bases, and 6 bases separated the two germline ends. Looked up from germline, CDR1 is MNHNY and CDR2 is SVGAGI (reference sequence). CDR3 length: 12 residues. In nucleotides, the CDR3 is TGTGCCAGCAGTTACGAACAACAGCCCCAGCATTTT. This codes for CASSYEQQPQHF.

This clone has just one count. The CDR3 DNA is TGTGCCTGCTCGACGGCGGGCACCATATATTTT. It is translated as CACSTAGTIYF. J is TRBJ1-3 and V is TRBV30; D remains ambiguous. From germline, CDR1 is GTSNPN and CDR2 SVGIG (reference sequence). V lost 6 bases and J 9 bases, leaving 12 bases between the germline ends. The CDR3 covers 11 residues.

With regard to this clone: Different DNA sequences within this sample yield the same CDR3. This chain connects TRBV7-2 to TRBJ2-3; D unresolved. The V end was cut by 0 bases, the J end by 4 bases, with 5 bases between. In germline, CDR1 is SGHTA, CDR2 FQGNSA. The CDR3 runs to 13 residues. CDR3 coding DNA: TGTGCCAGCAGCTTAGCAGGGTCAGATACGCAGTATTTT. Its protein product is CASSLAGSDTQYF.

The chain carries TRBV5-6 and TRBJ2-5, with 11 bases fitting TRBD2. Trimming at V came to 2 bases and at J to 1 base, leaving 10 bases not matched to a gene. The CDR3 contains 18 residues. CDR1 is SGHDT and CDR2 is YYEEEE in the germline V gene. The CDR3 sequence is CASSFRPTSGSSQETQYF. The CDR3 bases are TGTGCCAGCAGCTTTCGGCCTACTAGCGGGAGTTCCCAAGAGACCCAGTACTTC.

CDR3 region: CAWSSHPGQVGEQYF. The CDR3 DNA reads as TGTGCCTGGAGTTCTCATCCGGGCCAGGTTGGCGAGCAGTACTTC. This chain uses TRBV30 with TRBJ2-7; the D is unclear. This CDR3 region has 15 residues. From germline, CDR1 is GTSNPN and CDR2 SVGIG (reference sequence). The V gene lost 2 bases and the J gene lost 6 bases, with 20 bases spanning the gap.

V and J are TRBV9 and TRBJ2-1; perhaps TRBD2 as D (7 bases). CDR3 length: 15 amino acids. V was shortened by 4 bases and J by 4 bases, with 15 bases between the two germline ends. Germline CDR1 SGDLS, CDR2 YYNGEE. The CDR3, as DNA: TGTGCCAGCAGCACAGAGGGGGGGCATTACAATGAGCAGTTCTTC. Amino acids: CASSTEGGHYNEQFF.

Comment on this clone: This CDR3 is also generated by other DNA sequences in the sample. This sequence joins TRBV5-1 and TRBJ1-1, with D uncertain. V was clipped by 2 bases and J by 0 bases, with 5 bases between them. Germline CDR1 reads SGHRS; CDR2 reads YFSETQ. The CDR3 length is 13 residues. CDR3 amino acids: CASSLEMNTEAFF. CDR3 bases: TGCGCCAGCAGCTTAGAAATGAACACTGAAGCTTTCTTT. Using reference TRBV5-1 and TRBJ1-1 for the parts outside the CDR3, the full variable domain is KAGVTQTPRYLIKTRGQQVTLSCSPISGHRSVSWYQQTPGQGLQFLFEYFSETQRNKGNFPGRFSGRQFSNSRSEMNVSTLELGDSALYLCASSLEMNTEAFFGQGTRLTVV.

The rearrangement links TRBV7-8 to TRBJ1-2, with D unclear. V lost 5 bases, J lost 2 bases, and 12 bases lay in between. The CDR3 runs 14 residues. Germline loops: CDR1 SGHVS, CDR2 FQNEAQ. CDR3: CASSEASGNYGYTF. Written as DNA, the CDR3 is TGTGCCAGCAGCGAAGCCTCCGGGAACTATGGCTACACCTTC.

The V call is TRBV11-3, the J call TRBJ2-1; 9 bases map to TRBD1. Losses at the gene ends were 3 bases for V and 6 bases for J; bases not matched to a gene: 6. CDR1 is SGHNT and CDR2 is YENEEA in the germline V gene. The CDR3 totals 15 residues. The CDR3 loop is CASSFGQGSGNEQFF. DNA for the CDR3: TGTGCCAGCAGCTTCGGACAGGGGTCGGGCAATGAGCAGTTCTTC.

This chain uses TRBV5-6 with TRBJ2-2; D may be TRBD1 (8 bases). The germline V gene has CDR1 SGHDT and CDR2 YYEEEE. V gave up 3 bases and J gave up 6 bases, with 18 bases separating them. This CDR3 spans 16 amino acids. This CDR3 reads CASSYRTGRASGELFF. CDR3 DNA sequence: TGTGCCAGCAGCTACCGGACAGGGAGGGCTTCCGGGGAGCTGTTTTTT.

The chain joins TRBV11-2 to TRBJ2-1; 9 bases fit TRBD2. Germline V gene data show CDR1 as SGHAT and CDR2 as FQNNGV. The length of the CDR3 is 13 residues. V lost 5 bases, J lost 9 bases, and 5 bases stayed unmatched. DNA for the CDR3: TGTGCCAGCAGCCCGTCGACTAGCGGTGAGCAGTTCTTC. Protein: CASSPSTSGEQFF.

The V and J genes are TRBV5-1 and TRBJ2-7; 8 nucleotides agree with TRBD2. The CDR3 covers 18 residues. In germline, CDR1 is SGHRS, CDR2 YFSETQ. Trimming took 0 bases from V and 5 from J; bases not matched to a gene: 16. DNA of the CDR3: TGCGCCAGCAGCTTGGTTAGTATTAGGGCGGGAGGAACTGACGAGCAGTACTTC. It is translated as CASSLVSIRAGGTDEQYF.

The V call is TRBV9, the J call TRBJ2-2; 10 bases agree with TRBD1. This CDR3 has 17 amino acids. The germline gives CDR1 SGDLS, CDR2 YYNGEE. V dropped 0 bases and J dropped 4; count of bases not matched to a gene: 6. CDR3 protein: CASSVAGWTGGTGELFF. CDR3 nucleotides: TGTGCCAGCAGCGTAGCCGGGTGGACAGGGGGCACCGGGGAGCTGTTTTTT.

This clone was seen only once. The V gene is TRBV30, the J gene TRBJ2-7, with D possibly matching TRBD1 (5 bases). V shed 0 bases and J shed 3 bases, with 9 bases lying between them. Germline V gene data show CDR1 as GTSNPN and CDR2 as SVGIG (reference sequence). CDR3 size: 13 residues. This CDR3 is CAWSVRQGYEQYF. As DNA, the CDR3 is TGTGCCTGGAGTGTACGCCAGGGCTACGAGCAGTACTTC.